What follows is one TCR beta chain and its context. The sample is drawn from a study of blood T cell repertoires in COVID-19. Study details: Acute and convalescent COVID-19 specimens originated in the United States, Italy and Spain.

As handled by the study authors: The authors estimated nucleated cell counts from reference gene primer amplification. TCRdb's copy holds only in-frame clones and misses some; the assay was immunoSEQ multiplex PCR. The D gene and trimming were derived from the DNA, and the V and J assignments and clone size from that table. The sample records about 37,000 clones, 80% being singletons. The sample comprised peripheral blood. This TCR was recovered from a woman in her sixties or seventies with acute or convalescent COVID-19.

The DNA of the CDR3 is TGCGCCAGCAGCCAGCGGTGGAGTGACGAGCAGTACTTC. This encodes CASSQRWSDEQYF. The chain couples TRBV4-1 to TRBJ2-7; D uncertain. This CDR3 is built from 13 residues. Germline loops: CDR1 MGHRA, CDR2 YSYEKL. Trimming took 3 bases from V and 5 from J, leaving 11 bases between them.